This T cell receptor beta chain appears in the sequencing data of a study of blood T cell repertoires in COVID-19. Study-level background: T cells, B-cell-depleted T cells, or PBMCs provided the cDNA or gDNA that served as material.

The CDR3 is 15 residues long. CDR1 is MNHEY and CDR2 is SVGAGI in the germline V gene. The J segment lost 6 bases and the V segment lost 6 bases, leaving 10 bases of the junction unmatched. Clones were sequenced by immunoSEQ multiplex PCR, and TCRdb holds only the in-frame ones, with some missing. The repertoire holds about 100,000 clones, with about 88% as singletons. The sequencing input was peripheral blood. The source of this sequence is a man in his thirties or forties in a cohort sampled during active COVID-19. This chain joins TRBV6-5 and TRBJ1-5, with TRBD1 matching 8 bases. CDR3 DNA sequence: TGTGCCAGCAGCGTCCGGACAGGGTGGGGTCAGCCCCAGCATTTT. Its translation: CASSVRTGWGQPQHF.